This entry lists 29 T cell receptor beta chains sequenced from one sample in a study of beta chain features in type 1 diabetes. The antigens for these receptors are not known. Study-wide results and caveats: People with Type 1 diabetes carried modestly yet significantly shorter TCRB CDR3s in all four CD4+ subsets.

Every isolated RNA sample was fully reverse transcribed, so sequencing captured expressed TCRB transcripts. The data were produced by immunoSEQ multiplex PCR, yet TCRdb's version contains in-frame clones alone and is incomplete. Counted here are hundreds of thousands of clones, roughly 12% occurring once; the ten biggest clones make up approximately 0.01%. The sample was naive CD4+ T cells from blood. The source of these receptors is a woman aged 18-29 years with type 1 diabetes.

This sequence joins TRBV4-3 and TRBJ1-5; no clear D. CDR3 length equals 13 residues. Trimming took off 0 bases at V and 3 bases at J, with 3 bases between the two ends. Germline lookup yields CDR1 LGHNA and CDR2 YSLEER. Here the CDR3 reads CASSQDLNQPQHF. The DNA for the CDR3 is TGCGCCAGCAGCCAAGATCTCAATCAGCCCCAGCATTTT.

This clone was found a few times. V and J are TRBV6-5 and TRBJ2-3, with TRBD1 matching over 9 bases. Per the germline V gene, CDR1 is MNHEY and CDR2 is SVGAGI. This CDR3 is built from 16 residues. The V gene end was trimmed by 0 bases and the J gene end by 3 bases; junction bases not matched to a gene: 4. CDR3 sequence: CASSYSGGQGTDTQYF. The CDR3 nucleotides are TGTGCCAGCAGTTACTCGGGAGGACAGGGGACAGATACGCAGTATTTT.

The chain carries TRBV6-5 and TRBJ2-5, with 7 positions matching TRBD1. Germline V gene lookup returns CDR1 MNHEY and CDR2 SVGAGI. Trimming cost V 8 bases and J 0 bases; bases outside gene matches: 9. The CDR3 covers 15 residues. The CDR3 reads CASRLAQGYQETQYF. In DNA, the CDR3 is TGTGCCAGCCGCCTCGCACAGGGGTACCAAGAGACCCAGTACTTC.

This clone was seen only a few times. The gene calls are TRBV18 and TRBJ2-7; the D gene is possibly TRBD1 (5 bases). V lost 0 bases and J 0 bases, leaving 18 bases between the germline ends. The CDR3 consists of 18 residues. Germline CDR1 is KGHSH and CDR2 is LQKENI. This CDR3 is CASSPPLFARRVSYEQYF. The CDR3 coding sequence is TGTGCCAGCTCACCACCCCTCTTCGCGCGCAGGGTCTCCTACGAGCAGTACTTC.

This clone appeared a few times. The chain employs TRBV21-1 and TRBJ1-1; the D call TRBD1 from the table was never checked on the DNA. TRBV21-1 has pseudogene status. The CDR3 runs 13 residues. In DNA form, the CDR3 reads TGTGCCAGCTTAGGACAGGTGAACACTGAAGCTTTCTTT. It translates to CASLGQVNTEAFF.

V is TRBV18 and J is TRBJ2-1; TRBD2 matches at 10 bases. After removal of 3 bases from V and 5 bases from J, the junction contained 7 bases not matched to a gene. The CDR3 length is 16 residues. Germline V gene lookup returns CDR1 KGHSH and CDR2 LQKENI. CDR3 nucleotide sequence: TGTGCCAGCTCACCGTCAGGGACTAGCGCAAACAATGAGCAGTTCTTC. The encoded protein is CASSPSGTSANNEQFF.

This chain uses TRBV7-2 with TRBJ2-7; 9 nucleotides align to TRBD2. Germline V CDR1 and CDR2: SGHTA, FQGNSA. The V gene end was trimmed by 5 bases and the J gene end by 6 bases; junction bases not matched to a gene: 8. CDR3 size: 14 residues. The CDR3 region is CASSPGTSSVEQYF. The CDR3 DNA reads TGTGCCAGCAGCCCCGGGACTAGCTCTGTCGAGCAGTACTTC.

This clone turned up a few times. The chain joins TRBV29-1 to TRBJ1-1, with D possibly being TRBD1 (5 bases). CDR3 length: 13 residues. V dropped 6 bases and J dropped 1 base, with 12 bases sitting between them. Germline V gene sequence: CDR1 SQVTM, CDR2 ANQGSEA. In DNA form, the CDR3 reads TGCAGCGTAATCAGGGAGGCGAACACTGAAGCTTTCTTT. It codes for CSVIREANTEAFF.

Only a few counts were recorded for this clone. The chain uses TRBV6-5 and TRBJ2-1; 8 bases match TRBD1. Germline assignment: CDR1 MNHEY and CDR2 SVGAGI. V gave up 2 bases and J gave up 5 bases; unmatched junction bases: 5. This CDR3 region has 15 residues. The CDR3 spells CASSYAGTGNNEQFF. The CDR3, as DNA: TGTGCCAGCAGTTACGCCGGGACAGGCAACAATGAGCAGTTCTTC.

The rearrangement uses TRBV29-1 and TRBJ2-3, with D tentatively TRBD2 (5 bases). CDR3 length equals 13 residues. V lost 7 bases, J lost 2 bases, and 13 bases lay in between. Germline-derived CDR1 and CDR2 are SQVTM and ANQGSEA. In DNA, the CDR3 is TGCAGCGGGGGTACGGGGATCACAGATACGCAGTATTTT. Translation gives CSGGTGITDTQYF.

The table lists this clone with a few counts. This chain links TRBV28 with TRBJ1-3, with 7 bases fitting TRBD1. The CDR3 runs to 11 residues. J gave up 11 bases and V 6 bases, and 4 bases lay outside the gene matches. From germline, CDR1 is MDHEN and CDR2 SYDVKM. This chain's CDR3 is CASRKQGSIYF. The CDR3 nucleotides read TGTGCCAGCAGAAAACAGGGGTCCATATATTTT.

This clone has just a few counts. The chain links TRBV10-2 to TRBJ2-7, with D perhaps matching TRBD2 (6 bases). V shed 6 bases and J shed 2 bases, with 11 bases lying between them. The CDR3 sequence is 13 residues long. Germline V lookup: CDR1 WSHSY, CDR2 SAAADI. The CDR3 protein is CASSAGGPYEQYF. Written as DNA, the CDR3 is TGCGCCAGCAGCGCCGGGGGTCCCTACGAGCAGTACTTC.

This clone showed up just a few times. The CDR3 reads CASSLLSNEQFF. The CDR3 bases are TGTGCCAGCAGCTTACTATCCAATGAGCAGTTCTTC. The gene calls are TRBV7-8 and TRBJ2-1; D unresolved. Germline CDR1 reads SGHVS; CDR2 reads FQNEAQ. The ends were cut back, 2 bases at V and 6 bases at J, with 5 bases in the middle. The CDR3 contains 12 residues.

The V gene is TRBV5-4, the J gene TRBJ2-3; D gene unclear. The CDR3 length is 12 residues. V was trimmed by 4 bases and J by 7 bases, leaving 10 bases between them. CDR1 SGHNT and CDR2 YYREEE come from the germline V gene (reference sequence). This CDR3 reads CASSTAENTQYF. CDR3 nucleotide sequence: TGTGCCAGCAGCACGGCGGAGAATACGCAGTATTTT.

The genes are TRBV10-3 and TRBJ1-2; D is unresolved. CDR1 and CDR2 (germline): ENHRY, SYGVKD. Between the trimmed V and J ends, which lost 4 bases and 6 bases, there was a span of 9 bases. CDR3 length: 12 residues. The CDR3 sequence: CAISVEGNGYTF. The CDR3 coding sequence is TGTGCCATCAGTGTCGAGGGTAATGGCTACACCTTC.

Only a few counts were recorded for this clone. The V gene is TRBV7-9, the J gene TRBJ1-5; 10 positions match TRBD1. Germline CDR1 and CDR2: SEHNR and FQNEAQ (reference sequence). Trimming cost V 5 bases and J 3 bases; bases outside gene matches: 4. This CDR3 comprises 15 residues. CDR3: CASSGGTGDNQPQHF. CDR3 nucleotides: TGTGCCAGCAGCGGAGGGACAGGGGACAATCAGCCCCAGCATTTT. The variable domain in full, completed from reference TRBV7-9 and TRBJ1-5, reads DTGVSQNPRHKITKRGQNVTFRCDPISEHNRLYWYRQTLGQGPEFLTYFQNEAQLEKSRLLSDRFSAERPKGSFSTLEIQRTEQGDSAMYLCASSGGTGDNQPQHFGDGTRLSIL.

The chain combines TRBV7-2 with TRBJ2-7; TRBD2 matches 13 bases. V shed 5 bases, J shed 6 bases, and the junction held 7 bases outside the gene matches. The CDR3 totals 15 residues. Per the germline V gene, CDR1 is SGHTA and CDR2 is FQGNSA. This CDR3 reads CASSTTSGRVSEQYF. The CDR3 bases are TGTGCCAGCAGCACTACTAGCGGGAGGGTGAGCGAGCAGTACTTC. Together with reference TRBV7-2 and TRBJ2-7, the CDR3 gives the full variable domain: GAGVSQSPSNKVTEKGKDVELRCDPISGHTALYWYRQSLGQGLEFLIYFQGNSAPDKSGLPSDRFSAERTGGSVSTLTIQRTQQEDSAVYLCASSTTSGRVSEQYFGPGTRLTVT.

V usage is TRBV5-1 and J usage is TRBJ2-5; possibly TRBD1 for D (5 bases). Trimming took 4 bases from V and 2 from J, leaving 6 bases between them. Germline V gives CDR1 SGHRS, CDR2 YFSETQ. The CDR3 totals 12 residues. The CDR3 DNA is TGCGCCAGCAGCACAGGACAAGAGACCCAGTACTTC. Protein sequence: CASSTGQETQYF. The full variable domain, its missing parts supplied by reference TRBV5-1 and TRBJ2-5, is KAGVTQTPRYLIKTRGQQVTLSCSPISGHRSVSWYQQTPGQGLQFLFEYFSETQRNKGNFPGRFSGRQFSNSRSEMNVSTLELGDSALYLCASSTGQETQYFGPGTRLLVL.

The chain combines TRBV29-1 with TRBJ2-3, with 11 bases matching TRBD2. From germline, CDR1 is SQVTM and CDR2 ANQGSEA. V was clipped by 7 bases and J by 5 bases; unmatched bases: 5. The CDR3 consists of 13 residues. The CDR3 loop is CSARGLAGDTQYF. The CDR3 nucleotides read TGCAGCGCCAGAGGACTAGCGGGAGATACGCAGTATTTT.

There are a few counts of this clone. This rearrangement joins TRBV6-8 to TRBJ2-7, with D possibly matching TRBD1 (6 bases). CDR1 is MNHGY, CDR2 SAAAGT, per germline. The germline V and J ends were trimmed by 10 bases and 6 bases, with 22 bases remaining between them. The CDR3 runs to 14 residues. The CDR3 nucleotides are TGTGCCACCCCTGAGCTTCGGCAGGGGAGCGAGCAGTACTTC. Encoded protein: CATPELRQGSEQYF.

DNA for the CDR3: TGTGCCAGCAATGAGGGGGTTGGGGATACGCAGTATTTT. Protein: CASNEGVGDTQYF. The J gene is TRBJ2-3, the V gene TRBV7-2, with a weak D call TRBD1 (6 bases). The CDR3 has 13 amino acids. CDR1 and CDR2 (germline): SGHTA, FQGNSA. Trimming pared 7 bases from V and 6 bases from J, leaving 14 bases between. The full variable domain, completed using reference TRBV7-2 and TRBJ2-3, is GAGVSQSPSNKVTEKGKDVELRCDPISGHTALYWYRQSLGQGLEFLIYFQGNSAPDKSGLPSDRFSAERTGGSVSTLTIQRTQQEDSAVYLCASNEGVGDTQYFGPGTRLTVL.

The chain is built from TRBV19 and TRBJ2-7; possibly TRBD1 for D (6 bases). CDR1 and CDR2 from the germline V gene are LNHDA and SQIVND (reference sequence). The CDR3 sequence is 12 residues long. V was clipped by 8 bases and J by 5 bases, with 13 bases between them. The CDR3 sequence is CASLGHSNEQYF. The CDR3 bases are TGTGCCAGTCTGGGACATTCGAACGAGCAGTACTTC.

The J gene is TRBJ2-1, the V gene TRBV2, with TRBD2 matching over 10 bases. Germline lookup yields CDR1 SNHLY and CDR2 FYNNEI. The CDR3 contains 14 residues. V shed 4 bases and J 5 bases; nucleotides not matched to a gene: 2. The CDR3 loop reads CASSGTSGHNEQFF. The CDR3 nucleotides are TGTGCCAGCAGTGGGACTAGCGGTCACAATGAGCAGTTCTTC.

This chain uses TRBV5-1 with TRBJ2-1; TRBD2 matches 9 bases. The length of the CDR3 is 16 residues. Germline V gene lookup returns CDR1 SGHRS and CDR2 YFSETQ. V shed 4 bases, J shed 9 bases, and the junction held 14 bases outside the gene matches. The CDR3 loop is CASSPPGVAGAVEQFF. The CDR3 bases are TGCGCCAGCAGCCCCCCAGGCGTAGCGGGAGCGGTTGAGCAGTTCTTC.

This clone showed up just a few times. The chain links TRBV30 to TRBJ2-1; D uncertain. V was clipped by 2 bases and J by 10 bases, with 9 bases between them. The CDR3 extends over 11 amino acids. CDR1 and CDR2 from the germline V gene are GTSNPN and SVGIG (reference sequence). CDR3 region: CAWSYRMEQFF. CDR3 nucleotides: TGTGCCTGGAGTTACAGAATGGAGCAGTTCTTC. The full variable domain, completed using reference TRBV30 and TRBJ2-1, is SQTIHQWPATLVQPVGSPLSLECTVEGTSNPNLYWYRQAAGRGLQLLFYSVGIGQISSEVPQNLSASRPQDRQFILSSKKLLLSDSGFYLCAWSYRMEQFFGPGTRLTVL.

This clone appeared a single time. J is TRBJ2-5 and V is TRBV5-1; TRBD2 matches at 7 bases. J was trimmed by 5 bases and V by 2 bases; bases with no gene match: 6. Germline V gives CDR1 SGHRS, CDR2 YFSETQ. The CDR3 length is 14 residues. CDR3 loop: CASSLGGGEETQYF. The CDR3 coding sequence is TGCGCCAGCAGCTTAGGCGGGGGAGAGGAGACCCAGTACTTC. Based on the CDR3 plus reference TRBV5-1 and TRBJ2-5, the full variable domain is KAGVTQTPRYLIKTRGQQVTLSCSPISGHRSVSWYQQTPGQGLQFLFEYFSETQRNKGNFPGRFSGRQFSNSRSEMNVSTLELGDSALYLCASSLGGGEETQYFGPGTRLLVL.

This clone was counted between two and nine times. The rearrangement links TRBV18 to TRBJ1-1, with D possibly matching TRBD1 (6 bases). The germline V gene has CDR1 KGHSH and CDR2 LQKENI. V was cut by 3 bases and J by 3 bases, with 11 bases left in between. The CDR3 contains 14 residues. CDR3 amino acids: CASSPPNRDTEAFF. Written as DNA, the CDR3 is TGTGCCAGCTCACCCCCAAACAGGGACACTGAAGCTTTCTTT.

The rearrangement joins TRBV5-1 to TRBJ1-5; 7 bases fit TRBD1. The germline gives CDR1 SGHRS, CDR2 YFSETQ. The V and J ends lost 4 bases and 3 bases, in that order; junction bases with no gene match: 7. CDR3 length: 15 residues. CDR3 residues: CASSLGTALNQPQHF. The CDR3 DNA is TGCGCCAGCAGCCTCGGGACAGCGCTCAATCAGCCCCAGCATTTT.

The chain combines TRBV21-1 with TRBJ1-2; TRBD1, the D gene given by the table, was not confirmed from the DNA. TRBV21-1 is deemed a pseudogene. This CDR3 has 13 residues. In DNA form, the CDR3 reads TGTGCCAGCAGCAACGACAGGGGAGGTGGCTACACCTTC. Protein product: CASSNDRGGGYTF.